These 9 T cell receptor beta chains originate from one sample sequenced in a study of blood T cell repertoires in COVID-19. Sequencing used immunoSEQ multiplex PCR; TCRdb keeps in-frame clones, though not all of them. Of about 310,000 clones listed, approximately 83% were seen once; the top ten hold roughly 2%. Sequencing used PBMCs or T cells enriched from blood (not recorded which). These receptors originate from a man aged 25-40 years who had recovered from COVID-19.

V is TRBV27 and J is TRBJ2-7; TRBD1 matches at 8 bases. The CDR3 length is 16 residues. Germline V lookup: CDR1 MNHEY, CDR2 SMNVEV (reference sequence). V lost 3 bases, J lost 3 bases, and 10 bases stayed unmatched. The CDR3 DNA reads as TGTGCCAGCAGTTTTAGCCAGGGGGCCTTGCACTACGAGCAGTACTTC. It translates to CASSFSQGALHYEQYF.

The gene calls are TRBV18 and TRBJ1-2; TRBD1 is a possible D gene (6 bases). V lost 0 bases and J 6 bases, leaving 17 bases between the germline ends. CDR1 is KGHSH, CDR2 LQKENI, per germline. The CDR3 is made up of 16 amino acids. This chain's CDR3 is CASSPPWTEAGHGYTF. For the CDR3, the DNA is TGTGCCAGCTCACCACCCTGGACAGAAGCAGGACATGGCTACACCTTC.

This CDR3 reads CASSLGLAGSSEQFF. For the CDR3, the DNA is TGTGCCAGCAGCTTAGGGCTAGCGGGTAGCAGTGAGCAGTTCTTC. The chain is built from TRBV13 and TRBJ2-1; the match to TRBD2 covers 8 bases. CDR1 and CDR2 from the germline V gene are PRHDT and FYEKMQ (reference sequence). J gave up 9 bases and V 0 bases, and 7 bases lay outside the gene matches. There are 15 residues in the CDR3.

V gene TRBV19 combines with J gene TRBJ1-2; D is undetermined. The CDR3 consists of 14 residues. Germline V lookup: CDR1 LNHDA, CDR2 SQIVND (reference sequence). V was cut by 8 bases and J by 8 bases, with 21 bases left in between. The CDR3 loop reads CASQARGSPWGYTF. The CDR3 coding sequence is TGTGCCAGTCAGGCCCGGGGAAGTCCTTGGGGCTACACCTTC.

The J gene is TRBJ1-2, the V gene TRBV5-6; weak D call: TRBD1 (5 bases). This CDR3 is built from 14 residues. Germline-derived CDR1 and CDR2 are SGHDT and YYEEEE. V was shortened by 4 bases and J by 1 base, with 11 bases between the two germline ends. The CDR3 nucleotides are TGTGCCAGCAGCGCGGGACGTTATAACTATGGCTACACCTTC. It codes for CASSAGRYNYGYTF.

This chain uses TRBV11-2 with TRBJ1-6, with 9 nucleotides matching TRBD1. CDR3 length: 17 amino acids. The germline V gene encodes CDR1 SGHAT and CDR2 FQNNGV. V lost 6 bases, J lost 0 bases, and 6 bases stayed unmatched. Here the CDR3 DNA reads TGTGCCAGCAGTTACAGGGGGCCTAGCTCCTATAATTCACCCCTCCACTTT. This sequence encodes CASSYRGPSSYNSPLHF. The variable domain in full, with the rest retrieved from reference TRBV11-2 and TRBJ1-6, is EAGVAQSPRYKIIEKRQSVAFWCNPISGHATLYWYQQILGQGPKLLIQFQNNGVVDDSQLPKDRFSAERLKGVDSTLKIQPAKLEDSAVYLCASSYRGPSSYNSPLHFGNGTRLTVT.

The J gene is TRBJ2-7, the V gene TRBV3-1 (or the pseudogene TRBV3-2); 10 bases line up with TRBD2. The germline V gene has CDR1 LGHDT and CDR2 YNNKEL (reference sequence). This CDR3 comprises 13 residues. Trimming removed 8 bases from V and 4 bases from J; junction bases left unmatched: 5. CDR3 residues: CASHSGGSYEQYF. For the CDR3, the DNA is TGTGCCAGCCATAGCGGGGGGTCTTACGAGCAGTACTTC.

The CDR3 DNA sequence: TGCGCCAGCAGTATGGAGGGCGTGGGGGTGAACACTGAAGCTTTCTTT. Its protein product is CASSMEGVGVNTEAFF. The chain uses TRBV5-1 and TRBJ1-1; TRBD1 is a possible D gene (5 bases). Looked up from germline, CDR1 is SGHRS and CDR2 is YFSETQ. V lost 5 bases and J lost 0, with 17 bases in between. CDR3 length: 16 residues.

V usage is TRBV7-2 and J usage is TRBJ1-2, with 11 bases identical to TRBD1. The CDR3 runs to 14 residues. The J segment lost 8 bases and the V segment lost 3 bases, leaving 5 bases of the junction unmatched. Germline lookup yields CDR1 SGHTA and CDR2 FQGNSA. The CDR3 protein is CASSLGDRGTGYTF. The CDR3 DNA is TGTGCCAGCAGCTTGGGGGACAGGGGGACAGGCTACACCTTC.